This T cell receptor (beta chain) was retrieved from a study of Ad26.COV2.S vaccination and SARS-CoV-2 variants. Germline V gives CDR1 SGHDN, CDR2 FVKESK. This CDR3 has 15 amino acids. V lost 1 base, J lost 7 bases, and 16 bases lay in between. Noted treatment: roughly 19 received Ad26.COV2.S at low or high dose, single or two shots; about 5 received placebo; per-sample allocation not given. Sampling happened 63 days after the first vaccine or placebo injection. Clones were read by immunoSEQ multiplex PCR, and TCRdb kept only the in-frame ones, dropping some. The data hold hundreds of thousands of clones, with more than 80% observed a single time.

The chain joins TRBV14 to TRBJ1-2, with D perhaps matching TRBD1 (5 bases). The material sequenced was peripheral blood, taken in a trial of Ad26.COV2.S vaccine versus placebo. This sequence originates from a person aged 18 to 65 who received the Ad26.COV2.S COVID-19 vaccine or a placebo. Here the CDR3 reads CASSQVGVRDGGYTF. CDR3 sequence (DNA): TGTGCCAGCAGCCAAGTAGGGGTGCGGGACGGTGGCTACACCTTC.